The clone carrying this TCR beta chain was seen at least ten times. Its antigen is not known. TCR beta CDR3 amplification used RNA transcripts. Scientists carried out first-round RT-PCR using HTBI primers and then a second-round multiplex PCR. A single record per CDR3 protein comes from TCRdb applying MiXCR to the multiplex PCR reads. Here the sample spans hundreds of thousands of distinct CDR3 sequences, about two fifths being singletons. From germline, CDR1 is WSHSY and CDR2 SAAADI. The CDR3 runs 14 residues. V was clipped by 4 bases and J by 5 bases, with 14 bases between them. Presentation of ophthalmopathy in the donors involved moderate-to-severe activity, CAS ≥3, NOSPECS ≥4 and a duration under 3 months. This sample is drawn from a study of Graves' ophthalmopathy and Graves' hyperthyroidism. Study-level background: Before any treatment, peripheral blood was taken at the initial diagnosis. Whole-study results and caveats: The majority of expanded thyroid clonotypes above 0.001 frequency also occurred in blood.

The source is an adult man with Graves' ophthalmopathy. The material sequenced was peripheral blood. The chain couples TRBV10-2 to TRBJ2-5; D might be TRBD1 (6 bases). CDR3: CASSVPGVAETQYF. DNA of the CDR3: TGCGCCAGCAGTGTCCCAGGGGTCGCGGAGACCCAGTACTTC.